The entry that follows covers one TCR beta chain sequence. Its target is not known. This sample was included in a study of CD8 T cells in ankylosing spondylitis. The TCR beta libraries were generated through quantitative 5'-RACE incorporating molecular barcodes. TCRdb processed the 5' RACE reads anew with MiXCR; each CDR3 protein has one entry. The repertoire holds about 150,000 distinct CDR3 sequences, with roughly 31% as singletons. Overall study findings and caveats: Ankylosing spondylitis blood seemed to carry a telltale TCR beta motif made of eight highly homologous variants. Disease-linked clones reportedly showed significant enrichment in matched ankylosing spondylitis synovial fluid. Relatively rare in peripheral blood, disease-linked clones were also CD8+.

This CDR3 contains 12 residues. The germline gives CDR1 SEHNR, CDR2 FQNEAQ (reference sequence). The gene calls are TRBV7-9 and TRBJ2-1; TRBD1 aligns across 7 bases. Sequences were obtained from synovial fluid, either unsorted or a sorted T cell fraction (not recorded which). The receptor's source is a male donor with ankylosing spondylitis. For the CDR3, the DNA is TGTGCACAGGGGCTCCCGGTGGATGAGCAGTTCTTC. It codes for CAQGLPVDEQFF. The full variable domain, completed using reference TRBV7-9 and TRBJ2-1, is DTGVSQNPRHKITKRGQNVTFRCDPISEHNRLYWYRQTLGQGPEFLTYFQNEAQLEKSRLLSDRFSAERPKGSFSTLEIQRTEQGDSAMYLCAQGLPVDEQFFGPGTRLTVL.